These 32 T cell receptor beta chains were all obtained from the same sample, sequenced in a study of CD8+CD57+ T cells in acquired aplastic anemia. The use of genomic DNA as template underpinned the TCR beta VDJ and CDR3 profiling. In TCRdb, the reads were re-called with MiXCR into one record per CDR3 protein. The sample lists around 150,000 distinct CDR3 sequences; around 40% were seen once. The source material was sorted CD4+, CD8+, or CD8+CD57+ T cells (not recorded which) from PBMCs. The receptors here all came from a human donor in good health.

Ten or more counts support this clonotype. The chain recombines TRBV15 with TRBJ1-6; D is perhaps TRBD1 (5 bases). Germline V lookup: CDR1 LNHNV, CDR2 YYDKDF (reference sequence). The CDR3 runs to 15 residues. Trimming removed 3 bases at V and 9 bases at J, with 15 bases between. The chain's CDR3 is CATSSSTGLGSPLHF. The CDR3 nucleotides read TGTGCCACCAGCAGTAGCACAGGCCTGGGTTCACCCCTCCACTTT.

The chain recombines TRBV29-1 with TRBJ2-7; D might be TRBD1 (10 bases). Trimming took 2 bases from V and 1 from J, leaving 18 bases between them. Germline CDR1 reads SQVTM; CDR2 reads ANQGSEA. CDR3 length: 16 amino acids. The CDR3 nucleotides read TGCAGCGTTGAATCTAGCGGGGACAGGGGTTCCTACGAGCAGTACTTC. Translated, it gives CSVESSGDRGSYEQYF.

The chain has TRBV18 and TRBJ2-5, with D unresolved. The ends were cut back, 3 bases at V and 2 bases at J, with 10 bases in the middle. The V gene's germline CDR1 is KGHSH and CDR2 LQKENI. This CDR3 has 14 amino acids. This chain's CDR3 is CASSPPLLQETQYF. CDR3 DNA sequence: TGTGCCAGCTCACCCCCCCTTCTTCAAGAGACCCAGTACTTC. Supplemented by reference TRBV18 and TRBJ2-5, the full variable domain reads NAGVMQNPRHLVRRRGQEARLRCSPMKGHSHVYWYRQLPEEGLKFMVYLQKENIIDESGMPKERFSAEFPKEGPSILRIQQVVRGDSAAYFCASSPPLLQETQYFGPGTRLLVL.

This rearrangement joins TRBV7-2 to TRBJ1-1; 12 nucleotides align to TRBD1. Germline V gene sequence: CDR1 SGHTA, CDR2 FQGNSA. The CDR3 consists of 13 residues. The ends lost 5 bases at V and 13 bases at J; junction bases unmatched: 8. The DNA for the CDR3 is TGTGCCAGCAGCAACCGGGACAGGGGGCGGAGTTTCTTT. The encoded protein is CASSNRDRGRSFF.

This clonotype was detected ten times or more. V usage is TRBV9 and J usage is TRBJ2-1; D is uncertain. V lost 0 bases and J lost 7, with 8 bases in between. Germline V gene lookup returns CDR1 SGDLS and CDR2 YYNGEE. There are 13 residues in the CDR3. CDR3 amino acids: CASSVDPTNEQFF. The CDR3, as DNA: TGTGCCAGCAGCGTAGACCCCACTAATGAGCAGTTCTTC.

This clonotype was counted many times. The chain links TRBV7-9 to TRBJ2-7; TRBD2 is a possible D gene (6 bases). CDR3 size: 13 residues. CDR1 is SEHNR, CDR2 FQNEAQ, per germline (reference sequence). The germline V and J ends were trimmed by 3 bases and 10 bases, with 16 bases remaining between them. The chain's CDR3 is CASSFLGGGQQYF. CDR3 sequence (DNA): TGTGCCAGCAGCTTTTTGGGGGGAGGACAACAGTACTTC.

This clonotype showed up just once. This rearrangement joins TRBV12-3 or TRBV12-4 to TRBJ2-1; 8 bases line up with TRBD1. The V and J ends lost 3 bases and 6 bases, in that order; junction bases with no gene match: 4. The CDR3 has 14 residues. In DNA form, the CDR3 reads TGTGCCAGCAGTTTGGACAGGGTGCGCAATGAGCAGTTCTTC. It yields the protein CASSLDRVRNEQFF.

This chain connects TRBV20-1 to TRBJ2-1; 12 bases are shared with TRBD1. Germline V gene data show CDR1 as DFQATT and CDR2 as SNEGSKA (reference sequence). J lost 4 bases, V lost 6 bases, and 10 bases had no gene match. The CDR3 covers 16 residues. The CDR3, as DNA: TGCAGTGCGCGGGACAGGGGGCCCGGGTCGTACAATGAGCAGTTCTTC. This codes for CSARDRGPGSYNEQFF.

This clonotype was seen at least ten times. The chain is built from TRBV6-1 and TRBJ1-2, with unresolved D. Between the trimmed V and J ends, which lost 6 bases and 6 bases, there was a span of 11 bases. The CDR3 runs 12 residues. Germline V gene lookup returns CDR1 MNHNS and CDR2 SASEGT. Here the CDR3 DNA reads TGTGCCAGCAGCCGAGAGCGGGATGGCTACACCTTC. Translation: CASSRERDGYTF.

This clonotype has at least ten counts. The chain couples TRBV19 to TRBJ1-5; tentative D call: TRBD1 (5 bases). The V gene lost 0 bases and the J gene lost 5 bases, with 14 bases spanning the gap. Germline loops: CDR1 LNHDA, CDR2 SQIVND (reference sequence). The CDR3 contains 16 residues. The DNA of the CDR3 is TGTGCCAGTAGTATAGACACGGGACTTACACATCAGCCCCAGCATTTT. Its translation is CASSIDTGLTHQPQHF.

V gene TRBV2 combines with J gene TRBJ2-5, with 9 bases fitting TRBD2. Trimming took 1 base from V and 0 from J; bases not matched to a gene: 6. Germline values: CDR1 SNHLY, CDR2 FYNNEI. The CDR3 totals 17 residues. CDR3 residues: CASSEGLAVEYQETQYF. CDR3 in DNA: TGTGCCAGCAGTGAAGGACTAGCGGTTGAGTACCAAGAGACCCAGTACTTC.

Many counts were recorded for this clonotype. The CDR3 DNA reads as TGTGCCAGCAGAATGACAGGAACCGGGGAGCTGTTTTTT. As protein: CASRMTGTGELFF. This chain uses TRBV12-3 or TRBV12-4 with TRBJ2-2; D possibly corresponds to TRBD1 (6 bases). The CDR3 has 13 amino acids. The V end lost 6 bases, the J end lost 5 bases, and 10 bases lay between the germline ends.

With respect to this clonotype: A read error is possible here, since a much larger clone lies one base away. V gene TRBV19 combines with J gene TRBJ2-4, with D tentatively TRBD1 or TRBD2 (5 bases each). There are 15 residues in the CDR3. Between the trimmed V and J ends, which lost 5 bases and 5 bases, there was a span of 16 bases. Germline CDR1 reads LNHDA; CDR2 reads SQIVND (reference sequence). CDR3: CASSAGRDTQNIQYF. The DNA for the CDR3 is TGTGCCAGTAGTGCGGGCAGGGATACCCAAAACATTCAGTACTTC.

The genes are TRBV4-2 and TRBJ1-6; 7 nucleotides match TRBD1. The V and J ends lost 4 bases and 5 bases, in that order; junction bases with no gene match: 11. Germline V gene lookup returns CDR1 LGHNA and CDR2 YNFKEQ. CDR3 length: 17 amino acids. CDR3 nucleotides: TGTGCCAGCAGCCCGGACAGGTTTTCGCGCAATAATTCACCCCTCCACTTT. It specifies CASSPDRFSRNNSPLHF.

This clonotype was counted between two and nine times. V and J are TRBV29-1 and TRBJ1-1; D ambiguous. V was pared by 4 bases and J by 7 bases, with 7 bases between. This CDR3 contains 10 residues. Germline assignment: CDR1 SQVTM and CDR2 ANQGSEA. DNA of the CDR3: TGCAGCGTTGGGGGTCTTGAAGCTTTCTTT. This encodes CSVGGLEAFF.

Comments on this clonotype: Since a much larger clone is just one base distant, this may be a read error. The chain links TRBV30 to TRBJ2-7; D may match TRBD1 or TRBD2 (5 bases each). The CDR3 runs 12 residues. Per germline, CDR1 GTSNPN and CDR2 SVGIG (reference sequence). With 3 bases removed from V and 5 bases from J, the gap between germline ends came to 11 bases. The CDR3 DNA reads TGTGCCTGGAGGATTAGGGACCACGAGCAGTACTTC. Translated: CAWRIRDHEQYF.

The chain carries TRBV3-1 and TRBJ1-6; TRBD1 might be the D (5 bases). V was trimmed by 1 base and J by 9 bases, leaving 10 bases between them. There are 14 residues in the CDR3. Germline V gene data show CDR1 as LGHDT and CDR2 as YNNKEL (reference sequence). CDR3 in DNA: TGTGCCAGCAGCCAAGGACACCAGGGTTCACCCCTCCACTTT. Translating it yields CASSQGHQGSPLHF.

This clonotype was found many times. The V gene is TRBV7-2, the J gene TRBJ1-2; possible D gene TRBD1, 6 bases. The V end lost 6 bases, the J end lost 7 bases, and 21 bases lay between the germline ends. Germline V lookup: CDR1 SGHTA, CDR2 FQGNSA. The CDR3 runs to 15 residues. This CDR3 reads CASSQRARGGGGYTF. For the CDR3, the DNA is TGTGCCAGCAGTCAAAGGGCCAGGGGAGGTGGTGGCTACACCTTC.

As to this clonotype: At one end the junction does not follow the germline gene, possibly because of a read error. The chain joins TRBV7-7 to TRBJ2-1; D not certain. CDR3 length: 14 amino acids. The germline CDR1 and CDR2 sequences are SSHAT and FNYEAQ (reference sequence). Here the CDR3 DNA reads TGTGCTAGCAGCCACCTAAACTCCTACAATGAGCAGTTCTTC. This encodes CASSHLNSYNEQFF.

This clonotype was seen repeatedly, ten times or more. The chain carries TRBV11-2 and TRBJ2-2; TRBD2 is a possible D gene (6 bases). Trimming pared 11 bases from V and 3 bases from J, leaving 22 bases between. Germline V gene data show CDR1 as SGHAT and CDR2 as FQNNGV. This CDR3 is 16 amino acids long. For the CDR3, the DNA is TGTGCCGTAACGACCGGGGGTGGGTCGTACACCGGGGAGCTGTTTTTT. It codes for CAVTTGGGSYTGELFF.

The CDR3 here is CASSSQGRGGDGYTF. The CDR3, as DNA: TGTGCCAGTAGTTCACAGGGGCGTGGGGGTGATGGCTACACCTTC. This chain links TRBV19 with TRBJ1-2; 7 bases agree with TRBD1. CDR3 length: 15 residues. Germline V gives CDR1 LNHDA, CDR2 SQIVND (reference sequence). V trimming: 5 bases; J trimming: 6 bases; junction bases outside the gene matches: 12. The entire variable domain, with the rest obtained from reference TRBV19 and TRBJ1-2, is as follows: DGGITQSPKYLFRKEGQNVTLSCEQNLNHDAMYWYRQDPGQGLRLIYYSQIVNDFQKGDIAEGYSVSREKKESFPLTVTSAQKNPTAFYLCASSSQGRGGDGYTFGSGTRLTVV.

The sample holds many counts of this clonotype. V and J are TRBV19 and TRBJ1-1; D possibly corresponds to TRBD1 (5 bases). This CDR3 has 18 residues. The germline V and J ends were trimmed by 4 bases and 1 base, with 22 bases remaining between them. Germline assignment: CDR1 LNHDA and CDR2 SQIVND (reference sequence). DNA for the CDR3: TGTGCCAGTAGTACCCCCCCGGGCAGGGTAGGGGAGAACACTGAAGCTTTCTTT. It translates to CASSTPPGRVGENTEAFF.

This clonotype was counted a single time. In DNA, the CDR3 is TGTGCCAGCAGCCGTTGGGGCCAAAGCACAGATACGCAGTATTTT. It is translated as CASSRWGQSTDTQYF. The chain is built from TRBV7-6 and TRBJ2-3; D possibly corresponds to TRBD1 (5 bases). V lost 5 bases and J 0 bases, leaving 12 bases between the germline ends. CDR1 and CDR2 (germline): SGHVS, FNYEAQ. This CDR3 spans 15 amino acids.

This clonotype was seen many times. The chain combines TRBV10-3 with TRBJ2-5; 13 bases are shared with TRBD2. In germline, CDR1 is ENHRY, CDR2 SYGVKD. The CDR3 has 19 amino acids. V lost 5 bases, J lost 5 bases, and 17 bases stayed unmatched. The DNA for the CDR3 is TGTGCCATCAGTACGACTACCGGGACTAGCGGGGCCGGTGGGGAGACCCAGTACTTC. Protein sequence: CAISTTTGTSGAGGETQYF.

CDR3 loop: CASSQGGYRVDSPLHF. The CDR3 nucleotides are TGTGCCAGCAGCCAGGGAGGTTACAGGGTTGATTCACCCCTCCACTTT. The gene calls are TRBV4-2 and TRBJ1-6; possible D gene TRBD1, 6 bases. The CDR3 is 16 residues long. Germline V gene sequence: CDR1 LGHNA, CDR2 YNFKEQ. Deletions cut 3 bases from V and 8 bases from J, with 17 bases between.

This clonotype was observed a few times. This could be a read error, since a much larger clone is one nucleotide away. The chain joins TRBV11-2 to TRBJ2-7; D is unclear. The CDR3 runs 15 residues. The V gene's germline CDR1 is SGHAT and CDR2 FQNNGV. CDR3 sequence (DNA): TGTGCCAGCAGCTTAGGTCTCGTCTCTTCCTGCGAGCAGTACTTC. Translated: CASSLGLVSSCEQYF.

This clonotype was picked up many times. The chain couples TRBV25-1 to TRBJ2-4, with unresolved D. This CDR3 contains 12 residues. CDR1 is MGHDK, CDR2 SYGVNS, per germline. V was clipped by 5 bases and J by 5 bases, with 7 bases between them. CDR3: CASSRAENIQYF. The CDR3 region has the DNA TGTGCCAGCAGTCGGGCGGAAAACATTCAGTACTTC.

This clonotype was seen ten or more times. This chain uses TRBV10-3 with TRBJ1-3; D is possibly TRBD1 (5 bases). The germline CDR1 and CDR2 sequences are ENHRY and SYGVKD. The CDR3 contains 19 residues. V was trimmed by 0 bases and J by 1 base, leaving 19 bases between them. The CDR3 spells CAISESGKTGTVSGNTIYF. The CDR3 DNA reads as TGTGCCATCAGTGAGTCTGGGAAGACCGGGACGGTATCTGGAAACACCATATATTTT.

This clonotype was seen only a few times. The chain combines TRBV2 with TRBJ2-2; possibly TRBD2 for D (6 bases). The V gene lost 5 bases and the J gene lost 4 bases, with 20 bases spanning the gap. CDR1 is SNHLY and CDR2 is FYNNEI in the germline V gene. This CDR3 spans 17 amino acids. The CDR3 loop is CASSSAPGESSTGELFF. The CDR3, as DNA: TGTGCCAGCAGTTCTGCGCCGGGGGAATCTAGCACCGGGGAGCTGTTTTTT.

This clonotype was recorded once. The rearrangement links TRBV9 to TRBJ2-3, with TRBD2 matching over 10 bases. The CDR3 length is 15 residues. The V and J ends lost 3 bases and 5 bases, in that order; junction bases with no gene match: 6. Germline values: CDR1 SGDLS, CDR2 YYNGEE. This CDR3 is CASSASSGSGDTQYF. Here the CDR3 DNA reads TGTGCCAGCAGCGCCTCTAGCGGGAGCGGAGATACGCAGTATTTT.

This clonotype was recorded many times. The rearrangement uses TRBV3-1 and TRBJ1-1; 7 bases map to TRBD1. CDR3 length: 14 residues. Trimming cost V 5 bases and J 4 bases; bases outside gene matches: 7. CDR1 is LGHDT and CDR2 is YNNKEL in the germline V gene (reference sequence). The CDR3 loop is CASSDTGASTEAFF. CDR3 DNA: TGTGCCAGCAGCGATACAGGGGCGAGCACTGAAGCTTTCTTT.

The CDR3: CASSVAQSSYEQYF. The CDR3 DNA reads as TGTGCCAGCAGCGTAGCGCAGAGCTCCTACGAGCAGTACTTC. The chain carries TRBV9 and TRBJ2-7; D unresolved. Germline V lookup: CDR1 SGDLS, CDR2 YYNGEE. The germline V and J ends were trimmed by 0 bases and 0 bases, with 7 bases remaining between them. The length of the CDR3 is 14 residues.